The T cell receptor beta chain described here comes from a study of blood T cell repertoires in COVID-19. This CDR3 has 14 amino acids. The V gene lost 5 bases and the J gene lost 3 bases, with 13 bases spanning the gap. The germline V gene has CDR1 LNHNV and CDR2 YYDKDF (reference sequence). The data were produced by immunoSEQ multiplex PCR, yet TCRdb's version contains in-frame clones alone and is incomplete. Of 240,000 or so clones listed, approximately 80% are singletons. The specimen was peripheral blood. This sequence was found in a woman aged 80 or older with acute or convalescent COVID-19. The chain recombines TRBV15 with TRBJ1-1, with D perhaps matching TRBD1 (6 bases). The CDR3 reads CATSPGQSDTEAFF. The CDR3 nucleotides are TGTGCCACCAGCCCTGGACAGTCGGACACTGAAGCTTTCTTT.